These 9 T cell receptor beta chains came from one sample sequenced in a study of Ad26.COV2.S vaccination and SARS-CoV-2 variants. Specified treatment: around 19 received Ad26.COV2.S at low or high dose, single or two shots; about 5 received placebo; per-sample allocation not given. The samples were gathered on day 63 after the first injection of vaccine or placebo. The assay was immunoSEQ multiplex PCR, and TCRdb's table has in-frame clones only and misses some. The data contain 200,000 to 300,000 clones, approximately 87% of them singletons. Sequenced here: peripheral blood, sampled in a trial of Ad26.COV2.S vaccine versus placebo. The source is a person between 18 and 65 years old who received the Ad26.COV2.S COVID-19 vaccine or a placebo.

The V gene is TRBV7-8, the J gene TRBJ1-2; no reliable D call. CDR1 and CDR2 (germline): SGHVS, FQNEAQ. The length of the CDR3 is 14 residues. Trimming left V 7 bases short and J 1 base short, with 13 bases between. The CDR3 nucleotides are TGTGCCAGCACCCCTGGGAGGGTTAACTATGGCTACACCTTC. Translating gives CASTPGRVNYGYTF.

The V gene is TRBV11-2, the J gene TRBJ2-5, with TRBD1 as a possible D gene (5 bases). This CDR3 has 14 residues. Trimming cost V 2 bases and J 1 base, with 8 bases left between them. Germline-derived CDR1 and CDR2 are SGHAT and FQNNGV. The CDR3 region has the DNA TGTGCCAGCAGCTTAAGACAGATCCAAGAGACCCAGTACTTC. Amino acids: CASSLRQIQETQYF.

The chain combines TRBV12-5 with TRBJ1-1; D gene unclear. The CDR3 runs to 12 residues. Trimming cost V 6 bases and J 4 bases, with 9 bases left between them. CDR1 LGHNT and CDR2 FRNRAP come from the germline V gene. CDR3 DNA: TGTGCTAGTGGCCGTGGAGGCACTGAAGCTTTCTTT. This sequence encodes CASGRGGTEAFF.

The table lists this clone with a few counts. CDR3 DNA: TGTGCCAGCAGCTTAGAAGCGGGGACCACCTACGAGCAGTACTTC. Its protein product is CASSLEAGTTYEQYF. The rearrangement joins TRBV7-8 to TRBJ2-7; 7 bases match TRBD2. Per the germline V gene, CDR1 is SGHVS and CDR2 is FQNEAQ. Trimming at V came to 1 base and at J to 2 bases, leaving 5 bases not matched to a gene. The CDR3 length is 15 residues.

The chain couples TRBV7-3 to TRBJ1-1, with D perhaps TRBD1 (5 bases). This CDR3 contains 14 residues. CDR1 is SGHTA and CDR2 is FQGTGA in the germline V gene. V gave up 4 bases and J gave up 4 bases, with 13 bases separating them. The CDR3 DNA sequence: TGTGCCAGCAGCTCTCTACTCGGGGGCACTGAAGCTTTCTTT. Its translation is CASSSLLGGTEAFF.

In nucleotides, the CDR3 is TGTGCCAGCAGTGTCCAATCTAGCGGGGGCCCGTTGCAGTACTTC. Translating gives CASSVQSSGGPLQYF. The rearrangement uses TRBV28 and TRBJ2-7, with 10 bases identical to TRBD2. CDR1 and CDR2 from the germline V gene are MDHEN and SYDVKM. V gave up 5 bases and J gave up 9 bases; unmatched junction bases: 13. The CDR3 is made up of 15 amino acids.

This chain links TRBV5-4 with TRBJ2-3, with 9 positions matching TRBD2. Germline V lookup: CDR1 SGHNT, CDR2 YYREEE (reference sequence). The CDR3 runs to 17 residues. Trimming took 1 base from V and 3 from J; bases not matched to a gene: 9. The CDR3 loop reads CASSLLGAGGTTDTQYF. The CDR3 bases are TGTGCCAGCAGCTTGTTGGGAGCGGGGGGCACGACAGATACGCAGTATTTT.

The genes are TRBV30 and TRBJ2-7; possibly TRBD1 or TRBD2 for D (6 bases each). The CDR3 loop spans 18 amino acids. Trimming removed 4 bases at V and 1 base at J, with 26 bases between. From germline, CDR1 is GTSNPN and CDR2 SVGIG (reference sequence). Here the CDR3 DNA reads TGTGCCTGGAAAGGGGGGACTTTTAGTCGGCAGTGGTCCTACGAGCAGTACTTC. Translated: CAWKGGTFSRQWSYEQYF.

Turning to this clone: A junction boundary mismatches the germline segment, possibly from a read error. This chain connects TRBV27 to TRBJ1-6; D perhaps matches TRBD1 (6 bases). Germline lookup yields CDR1 MNHEY and CDR2 SMNVEV (reference sequence). The CDR3 runs 14 residues. The CDR3 loop reads CASSPRDNNSPLHF. CDR3 sequence (DNA): TGTGCCAGCAGTCCCCGGGACAATAACTCACCCCTCCACTTT.